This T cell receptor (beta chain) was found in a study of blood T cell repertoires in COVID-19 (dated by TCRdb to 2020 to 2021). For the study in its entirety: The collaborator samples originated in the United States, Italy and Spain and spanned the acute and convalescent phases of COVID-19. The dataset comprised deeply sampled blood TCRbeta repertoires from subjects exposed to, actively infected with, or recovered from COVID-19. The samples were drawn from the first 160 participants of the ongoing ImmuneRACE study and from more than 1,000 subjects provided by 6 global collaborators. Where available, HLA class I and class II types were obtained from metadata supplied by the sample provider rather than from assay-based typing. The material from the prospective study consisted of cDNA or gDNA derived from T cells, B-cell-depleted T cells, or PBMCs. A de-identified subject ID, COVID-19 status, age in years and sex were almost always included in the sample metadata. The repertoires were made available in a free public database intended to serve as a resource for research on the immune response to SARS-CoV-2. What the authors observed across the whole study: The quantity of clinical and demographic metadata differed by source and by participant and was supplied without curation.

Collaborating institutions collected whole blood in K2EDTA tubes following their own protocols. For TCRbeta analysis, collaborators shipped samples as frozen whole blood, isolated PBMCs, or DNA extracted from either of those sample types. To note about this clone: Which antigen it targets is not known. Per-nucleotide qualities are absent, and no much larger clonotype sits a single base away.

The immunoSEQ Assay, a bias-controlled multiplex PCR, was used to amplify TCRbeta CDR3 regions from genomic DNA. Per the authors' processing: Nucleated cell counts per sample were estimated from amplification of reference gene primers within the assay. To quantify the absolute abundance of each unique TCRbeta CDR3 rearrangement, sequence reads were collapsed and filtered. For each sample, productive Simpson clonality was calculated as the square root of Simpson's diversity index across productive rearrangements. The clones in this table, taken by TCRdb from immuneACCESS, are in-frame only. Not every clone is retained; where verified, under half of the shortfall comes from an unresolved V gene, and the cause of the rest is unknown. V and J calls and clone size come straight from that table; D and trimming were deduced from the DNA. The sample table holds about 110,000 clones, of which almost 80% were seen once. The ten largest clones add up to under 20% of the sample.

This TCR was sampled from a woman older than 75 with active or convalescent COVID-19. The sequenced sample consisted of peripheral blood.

The CDR3 reads CASSHPGGVGYTF. The base sequence is TGCGCCAGCAGCCACCCGGGCGGGGTTGGCTACACCTTC. The V and J genes are TRBV5-1 and TRBJ1-2; the D gene cannot be named for sure. The CDR3 contains 13 residues, cysteine and phenylalanine counted. Just the 39-base CDR3 DNA is kept, in frame starting at base 1. In the germline V gene, CDR1 corresponds to SGHRS and CDR2 to YFSETQ. The V and J ends are trimmed by 4 bases and 7 bases, leaving 14 bases between them.